Each of the 29 T cell receptor beta chains below was sequenced from the same sample in a study of early T cells in non-severe SARS-CoV-2 infection. MiXCR, applied by TCRdb to the 5' RACE reads, yields one record per CDR3 protein. The repertoire holds about 70,000 distinct CDR3 sequences, with roughly an eighth as singletons. Sequencing was performed on whole blood. The receptors derive from an adult who was a healthcare worker with PCR-confirmed SARS-CoV-2 infection or an uninfected control (not recorded which).

This clonotype occurred many times. This chain's CDR3 is CASSFFGGNEQFF. CDR3 DNA: TGTGCCAGCAGTTTCTTTGGGGGCAATGAGCAGTTCTTC. V and J are TRBV6-4 and TRBJ2-1, with D possibly called TRBD1 or TRBD2 (5 bases each). This CDR3 region has 13 residues. Trimming removed 5 bases at V and 6 bases at J, with 11 bases between. Germline V CDR1 and CDR2: MRHNA, SNTAGT.

This clonotype was detected ten times or more. J is TRBJ2-1 and V is TRBV12-3 or TRBV12-4; 12 positions agree with TRBD2. The trim removed 3 bases at V and 8 bases at J, leaving 5 bases unmatched. The CDR3 has 15 amino acids. CDR3: CASSFLAGGRDEQFF. The CDR3 nucleotides read TGTGCCAGCAGTTTCCTAGCGGGAGGGCGGGATGAGCAGTTCTTC.

This chain joins TRBV7-2 and TRBJ2-7, with 7 bases aligning to TRBD1. Germline trimming cut 5 bases from V and 3 bases from J; bases unmatched to any gene: 10. Germline loops: CDR1 SGHTA, CDR2 FQGNSA. The CDR3 is 15 amino acids. The DNA for the CDR3 is TGTGCCAGCAGCACCCGACAGGGAACACTCTACGAGCAGTACTTC. Translating gives CASSTRQGTLYEQYF.

This clonotype was seen at least ten times. V is TRBV12-3 or TRBV12-4 and J is TRBJ1-1; 7 nucleotides line up with TRBD1. Unmatched junction bases numbered 5, after V lost 5 bases and J lost 5 bases. The CDR3 runs 13 residues. CDR3 bases: TGTGCCAGCAGTCGACAGGGAGGGACTGAAGCTTTCTTT. It yields the protein CASSRQGGTEAFF.

This clonotype was detected many times. This chain joins TRBV20-1 and TRBJ1-2; 8 bases agree with TRBD1. The CDR3 extends over 14 amino acids. Per germline, CDR1 DFQATT and CDR2 SNEGSKA (reference sequence). Trimming at V came to 0 bases and at J to 7 bases, leaving 7 bases not matched to a gene. CDR3 loop: CSARDLRTGSGYTF. The CDR3 bases are TGCAGTGCTAGAGATCTCCGGACAGGGAGTGGCTACACCTTC.

The table lists this clonotype with many counts. This sequence joins TRBV20-1 and TRBJ2-3; TRBD2 matches 13 bases. The CDR3 runs to 16 residues. With 6 bases clipped from V and 4 bases from J, the junction kept 10 bases outside the gene matches. CDR1 and CDR2 (germline): DFQATT, SNEGSKA (reference sequence). The CDR3 DNA reads as TGCAGTGCCCCCCCACTAGCGGGGGGGCTATCAGATACGCAGTATTTT. Residues: CSAPPLAGGLSDTQYF.

This clonotype was counted many times. This rearrangement joins TRBV24-1 to TRBJ2-1; D uncertain. The germline gives CDR1 KGHDR, CDR2 SFDVKD. V was pared by 0 bases and J by 5 bases, with 4 bases between. CDR3 length: 13 residues. The CDR3 is CATSDLKDNEQFF. Written as DNA, the CDR3 is TGTGCCACCAGTGATTTGAAAGACAATGAGCAGTTCTTC.

This sequence joins TRBV5-4 and TRBJ2-3; TRBD2 matches 7 bases. The junction had 25 bases not matched to a gene; V was cut back by 4 bases and J by 5 bases. Germline V gene lookup returns CDR1 SGHNT and CDR2 YYREEE (reference sequence). This CDR3 contains 20 residues. The chain's CDR3 is CASSPDLREYLRETKDTQYF. CDR3 DNA: TGTGCCAGCAGCCCGGACTTGCGGGAGTACTTGCGAGAGACTAAAGATACGCAGTATTTT.

CDR3 nucleotide sequence: TGTGCCAGCAGTGAGTTTCCAACGGACAGTAGTATGAACACTGAAGCTTTCTTT. This sequence encodes CASSEFPTDSSMNTEAFF. V usage is TRBV6-1 and J usage is TRBJ1-1; D is possibly TRBD1 (6 bases). The CDR3 consists of 18 residues. The germline V gene has CDR1 MNHNS and CDR2 SASEGT. Trimming took off 3 bases at V and 0 bases at J, with 20 bases between the two ends.

This clonotype has only a few counts. CDR3 coding DNA: TGCAGCGTCGAGGAGGGGAACTATGGCTACACCTTC. Amino acids: CSVEEGNYGYTF. This sequence joins TRBV29-1 and TRBJ1-2; a weak D match, TRBD1 (5 bases). Germline V gives CDR1 SQVTM, CDR2 ANQGSEA. This CDR3 has 12 residues. The V and J ends lost 6 bases and 2 bases respectively, with 10 bases between them. Drawing the rest from reference TRBV29-1 and TRBJ1-2, the complete variable domain is SAVISQKPSRDICQRGTSLTIQCQVDSQVTMMFWYRQQPGQSLTLIATANQGSEATYESGFVIDKFPISRPNLTFSTLTVSNMSPEDSSIYLCSVEEGNYGYTFGSGTRLTVV.

At least ten counts were recorded for this clonotype. V and J are TRBV12-5 and TRBJ1-6, with TRBD1 matching over 8 bases. Looked up from germline, CDR1 is LGHNT and CDR2 is FRNRAP. Trimming removed 3 bases from V and 6 bases from J; junction bases left unmatched: 10. The length of the CDR3 is 17 residues. CDR3 residues: CASGFRTGPTLNSPLHF. The DNA for the CDR3 is TGTGCTAGTGGTTTCCGGACAGGGCCCACCCTTAATTCACCCCTCCACTTT.

This clonotype was counted at least ten times. The rearrangement links TRBV19 to TRBJ2-3, with D perhaps TRBD1 (5 bases). V was trimmed by 5 bases and J by 6 bases, leaving 15 bases between them. Germline-derived CDR1 and CDR2 are LNHDA and SQIVND (reference sequence). This CDR3 is built from 14 residues. The CDR3 protein is CASSPVPGYDTQYF. The DNA for the CDR3 is TGTGCCAGTAGTCCGGTCCCAGGGTACGATACGCAGTATTTT.

The sample holds many counts of this clonotype. CDR3 in DNA: TGTGCCAGCAGCCCCTTATGGGGCAGTAATGAAAAACTGTTTTTT. Translated, it gives CASSPLWGSNEKLFF. V gene TRBV25-1 combines with J gene TRBJ1-4; weak D call: TRBD1 (5 bases). The CDR3 consists of 15 residues. The V end lost 6 bases, the J end lost 4 bases, and 15 bases lay between the germline ends. Germline V lookup: CDR1 MGHDK, CDR2 SYGVNS.

The rearrangement joins TRBV6-2 or TRBV6-3 to TRBJ1-2, with D tentatively TRBD1 (5 bases). V was shortened by 7 bases and J by 8 bases, with 20 bases between the two germline ends. The germline V gene has CDR1 MNHEY and CDR2 SVGEGT. The CDR3 totals 14 residues. In DNA, the CDR3 is TGTGCCAGCACCCCGGCAGGGAGGCTTAAGGGCTACACCTTC. This codes for CASTPAGRLKGYTF.

This clonotype was seen only a few times. The V and J genes are TRBV20-1 and TRBJ1-1, with D possibly being TRBD1 (6 bases). This CDR3 has 12 residues. Germline-derived CDR1 and CDR2 are DFQATT and SNEGSKA (reference sequence). Trimming stripped 2 bases from V and 12 bases from J, with 16 bases between. The CDR3 reads CSARQGIFLTFF. The CDR3 DNA sequence: TGCAGTGCTAGACAGGGGATTTTCCTGACTTTCTTT.

This clonotype appeared many times. This chain links TRBV20-1 with TRBJ2-4; perhaps D is TRBD1 or TRBD2 (5 bases each). Germline values: CDR1 DFQATT, CDR2 SNEGSKA (reference sequence). V lost 4 bases to trimming and J lost 0 bases, with 10 bases between them. The CDR3 covers 14 residues. CDR3 sequence (DNA): TGCAGTGCTACTTCCGGGACAGCCAAAAACATTCAGTACTTC. It codes for CSATSGTAKNIQYF.

This clonotype was counted at least ten times. This chain connects TRBV6-5 to TRBJ2-1, with 13 bases identical to TRBD2. V shed 5 bases and J 1 base; nucleotides not matched to a gene: 5. Germline loops: CDR1 MNHEY, CDR2 SVGAGI. The CDR3 is 17 amino acids. This chain's CDR3 is CASSKTSGGLSYNEQFF. Here the CDR3 DNA reads TGTGCCAGCAGTAAGACTAGCGGGGGGCTATCCTACAATGAGCAGTTCTTC.

In this sample, this clonotype turned up once. This sequence joins TRBV6-2 or TRBV6-3 and TRBJ2-3; a weak D match, TRBD2 (6 bases). The V end lost 7 bases, the J end lost 0 bases, and 14 bases lay between the germline ends. CDR1 is MNHEY and CDR2 is SVGEGT in the germline V gene. The CDR3 length is 15 residues. The DNA of the CDR3 is TGTGCCAGCACCGATGGCGGGGCTAGCACAGATACGCAGTATTTT. Amino acids: CASTDGGASTDTQYF.

This clonotype was observed many times. The V gene is TRBV20-1, the J gene TRBJ2-1; D gene uncertain. CDR1 is DFQATT, CDR2 SNEGSKA, per germline (reference sequence). The CDR3 sequence is 14 residues long. V gave up 7 bases and J gave up 7 bases, with 20 bases separating them. The CDR3 loop reads CSGNPGLLSNEQFF. The CDR3 nucleotides read TGCAGTGGGAATCCGGGCCTGCTGTCGAATGAGCAGTTCTTC.

This clonotype was seen ten or more times. This chain joins TRBV10-3 and TRBJ2-3; D may correspond to TRBD1 or TRBD2 (5 bases each). CDR3 size: 14 residues. Germline loops: CDR1 ENHRY, CDR2 SYGVKD. V gave up 9 bases and J gave up 0 bases, with 13 bases separating them. CDR3 region: CAICRGSSTDTQYF. The CDR3 nucleotides read TGTGCCATTTGTCGGGGCTCTAGCACAGATACGCAGTATTTT.

In the case of this clonotype: Possible read error: a much larger clone is one base away. This chain uses TRBV12-3 or TRBV12-4 with TRBJ2-5; a weak D match, TRBD1 (6 bases). V lost 2 bases, J lost 6 bases, and 13 bases lay in between. There are 14 residues in the CDR3. CDR3 sequence (DNA): TGTGCCAGCAGTTTAACAGGGCGGAAGAAGACCCAGTACTTC. It codes for CASSLTGRKKTQYF.

This clonotype was recorded at least ten times. V and J are TRBV19 and TRBJ2-5, with D tentatively TRBD1 (6 bases). This CDR3 region has 14 residues. The ends were cut back, 5 bases at V and 1 base at J, with 11 bases in the middle. In germline, CDR1 is LNHDA, CDR2 SQIVND (reference sequence). CDR3 in amino acids: CASSRRGTQETQYF. CDR3 DNA: TGTGCCAGTAGTCGAAGGGGGACCCAAGAGACCCAGTACTTC.

This clonotype was detected many times. The genes are TRBV11-2 and TRBJ2-5; the D gene is possibly TRBD2 (7 bases). Germline CDR1 reads SGHAT; CDR2 reads FQNNGV. The CDR3 spans 16 residues. V was cut by 1 base and J by 7 bases, with 19 bases left in between. Written as DNA, the CDR3 is TGTGCCAGCAGCTTAGGACCGGGGGGCATTAGGGCGACCCAGTACTTC. The encoded protein is CASSLGPGGIRATQYF.

This clonotype has ten or more counts. The genes are TRBV24-1 and TRBJ1-1; D unclear. Germline V gene data show CDR1 as KGHDR and CDR2 as SFDVKD. The CDR3 totals 13 residues. V lost 5 bases, J lost 2 bases, and 8 bases lay in between. CDR3 loop: CATSAGRNTEAFF. For the CDR3, the DNA is TGTGCCACCAGTGCGGGAAGAAACACTGAAGCTTTCTTT.

This clonotype was found many times. The CDR3 loop is CASSSAGQLYEQYF. In DNA, the CDR3 is TGCGCCAGCAGCTCCGCGGGACAGCTTTACGAGCAGTACTTC. This chain links TRBV5-1 with TRBJ2-7, with D perhaps matching TRBD1 (7 bases). The CDR3 contains 14 residues. V was cut by 3 bases and J by 4 bases, with 14 bases left in between. The V gene's germline CDR1 is SGHRS and CDR2 YFSETQ.

This clonotype was seen a few times. A much larger clone differs by one base, so this may be a read error. This chain joins TRBV15 and TRBJ2-2; 11 nucleotides agree with TRBD2. Germline V gene sequence: CDR1 LNHNV, CDR2 YYDKDF (reference sequence). This CDR3 comprises 15 residues. CDR3 nucleotides: TGTGCCACCACCGAGACTAGCGGGAACACCAGGGAGCTGTTTTTT. Translation: CATTETSGNTRELFF.

The chain uses TRBV7-9 and TRBJ1-1; D unclear. The CDR3 is made up of 12 amino acids. V shed 1 base and J shed 6 bases, with 6 bases lying between them. Germline V gene sequence: CDR1 SEHNR, CDR2 FQNEAQ (reference sequence). CDR3 amino acids: CASSLGFAEAFF. The CDR3 DNA reads TGTGCCAGCAGCTTAGGGTTCGCTGAAGCTTTCTTT.

The chain has TRBV29-1 and TRBJ1-2, with D hard to call. Germline CDR1 SQVTM, CDR2 ANQGSEA. Trimming stripped 2 bases from V and 6 bases from J, with 10 bases between. The CDR3 is made up of 12 amino acids. DNA of the CDR3: TGCAGCGTTGAATTCGGATCGGATGGCTACACCTTC. It specifies CSVEFGSDGYTF. Variable domain in full (rest from reference TRBV29-1 and TRBJ1-2): SAVISQKPSRDICQRGTSLTIQCQVDSQVTMMFWYRQQPGQSLTLIATANQGSEATYESGFVIDKFPISRPNLTFSTLTVSNMSPEDSSIYLCSVEFGSDGYTFGSGTRLTVV.

At least ten counts were recorded for this clonotype. The V gene is TRBV7-9, the J gene TRBJ2-2; D is uncertain. The CDR3 covers 14 residues. Trimming left V 5 bases short and J 2 bases short, with 9 bases between. Per the germline V gene, CDR1 is SEHNR and CDR2 is FQNEAQ (reference sequence). The CDR3 region is CASSPIHNTGELFF. The CDR3 DNA follows: TGTGCCAGCAGCCCGATCCACAACACCGGGGAGCTGTTTTTT.